This T cell receptor beta chain emerged from a study of cytomegalovirus exposure and HLA in healthy donors. PCR used 60 Vbeta primers and 13 Jbeta primers. Profiled with immunoSEQ multiplex PCR; TCRdb holds only in-frame clones, not every one. The sample yields over 90,000 clones, 79% seen once. This clone was recorded a few times. The CDR3 loop spans 13 amino acids. Per the germline V gene, CDR1 is PRHDT and CDR2 is FYEKMQ (reference sequence). J was trimmed by 6 bases and V by 5 bases; bases with no gene match: 4. It was healthy bone marrow donors who served as donors. This clonotype originated in a man in his fifties or sixties in good health and CMV-seropositive. The sequencing sample was made of PBMCs. This chain uses TRBV13 with TRBJ2-5; TRBD1 matches 9 bases. CDR3 protein: CASSKQGAQTQYF. Written as DNA, the CDR3 is TGTGCCAGCAGCAAACAGGGGGCGCAGACCCAGTACTTC. Filled out from reference TRBV13 and TRBJ2-5, the complete variable domain reads AAGVIQSPRHLIKEKRETATLKCYPIPRHDTVYWYQQGPGQDPQFLISFYEKMQSDKGSIPDRFSAQQFSDYHSELNMSSLELGDSALYFCASSKQGAQTQYFGPGTRLLVL.